Below, 8 T cell receptor beta chains from the same sample are listed, as sequenced in a study of shared clonotypes between healthy human individuals. Generated by immunoSEQ multiplex PCR, the TCRdb table keeps only in-frame clones and is missing some. The repertoire holds approximately 2,000,000 clones, with over 85% as singletons. Naive CD8 cells lacked CD45RO and underwent positive selection for CCR7, leaving out terminally differentiated effector memory CD45RA+ cells. Sequencing was performed on naive CD8+ T cells from PBMCs. Source of these receptors: a man aged 18 to 30 in good health. Some clones in this sample may be carry-over from other donors' samples.

The J gene is TRBJ2-1, the V gene TRBV27; 13 bases are shared with TRBD2. The CDR3 sequence is 16 residues long. J gave up 10 bases and V 5 bases, and 11 bases lay outside the gene matches. Germline V gene sequence: CDR1 MNHEY, CDR2 SMNVEV (reference sequence). CDR3 protein: CASSPPGLAGLGEQFF. The CDR3 DNA sequence: TGTGCCAGCAGTCCTCCGGGACTAGCGGGATTAGGGGAGCAGTTCTTC.

This CDR3 is CASSWGQSYGYTF. DNA of the CDR3: TGTGCCAGCAGCTGGGGACAGTCCTATGGCTACACCTTC. The chain combines TRBV5-6 with TRBJ1-2; 7 positions match TRBD1. The CDR3 runs 13 residues. The germline V gene encodes CDR1 SGHDT and CDR2 YYEEEE. The junction had 3 bases not matched to a gene; V was cut back by 3 bases and J by 4 bases.

J is TRBJ2-7 and V is TRBV27; 9 positions match TRBD1. The length of the CDR3 is 14 residues. After removal of 0 bases from V and 6 bases from J, the junction contained 3 bases not matched to a gene. Germline CDR1 and CDR2: MNHEY and SMNVEV (reference sequence). CDR3 sequence (DNA): TGTGCCAGCAGTTTATCGGTGACAGGGGGCGAGCAGTACTTC. Its translation: CASSLSVTGGEQYF.

This chain connects TRBV19 to TRBJ1-5, with D perhaps matching TRBD1 (5 bases). The V and J ends lost 1 base and 5 bases respectively, with 9 bases between them. This CDR3 spans 14 amino acids. Germline values: CDR1 LNHDA, CDR2 SQIVND (reference sequence). The CDR3 bases are TGTGCCAGTAGTATAGTAGTAGGGGATCAGCCCCAGCATTTT. Encoded protein: CASSIVVGDQPQHF.

The V call is TRBV30, the J call TRBJ2-1, with 14 bases fitting TRBD2. V was pared by 3 bases and J by 8 bases, with 6 bases of the junction left unmatched. Germline loops: CDR1 GTSNPN, CDR2 SVGIG (reference sequence). The CDR3 runs 15 residues. CDR3 sequence: CAWRLRLAGGDEQFF. In DNA, the CDR3 is TGTGCCTGGAGGTTAAGACTAGCGGGAGGGGATGAGCAGTTCTTC.

The chain couples TRBV19 to TRBJ1-2, with 10 bases matching TRBD1. The V and J ends lost 7 bases and 2 bases, in that order; junction bases with no gene match: 4. The CDR3 contains 14 residues. Germline CDR1 reads LNHDA; CDR2 reads SQIVND (reference sequence). CDR3 nucleotide sequence: TGTGCCAGTATTGGGACAGGGGAGAACTATGGCTACACCTTC. Amino acid sequence: CASIGTGENYGYTF. Full variable domain (missing parts from reference TRBV19 and TRBJ1-2): DGGITQSPKYLFRKEGQNVTLSCEQNLNHDAMYWYRQDPGQGLRLIYYSQIVNDFQKGDIAEGYSVSREKKESFPLTVTSAQKNPTAFYLCASIGTGENYGYTFGSGTRLTVV.

For this clone: The sample holds other DNA sequences that translate to the same CDR3. The chain couples TRBV11-2 to TRBJ2-7; D remains unclear. Per germline, CDR1 SGHAT and CDR2 FQNNGV. CDR3 length: 15 residues. V dropped 0 bases and J dropped 0 bases, with 9 bases sitting between them. DNA of the CDR3: TGTGCCAGCAGCTTAGAGGTCGGAAGCTCCTACGAGCAGTACTTC. Its protein product is CASSLEVGSSYEQYF.

The rearrangement joins TRBV4-3 to TRBJ2-7; perhaps TRBD2 as D (5 bases). This CDR3 spans 14 amino acids. Trimming removed 1 base at V and 3 bases at J, with 10 bases between. Germline CDR1 LGHNA, CDR2 YSLEER. The CDR3 spells CASSQGRGFYEQYF. In DNA, the CDR3 is TGCGCCAGCAGCCAAGGTAGAGGGTTCTACGAGCAGTACTTC.